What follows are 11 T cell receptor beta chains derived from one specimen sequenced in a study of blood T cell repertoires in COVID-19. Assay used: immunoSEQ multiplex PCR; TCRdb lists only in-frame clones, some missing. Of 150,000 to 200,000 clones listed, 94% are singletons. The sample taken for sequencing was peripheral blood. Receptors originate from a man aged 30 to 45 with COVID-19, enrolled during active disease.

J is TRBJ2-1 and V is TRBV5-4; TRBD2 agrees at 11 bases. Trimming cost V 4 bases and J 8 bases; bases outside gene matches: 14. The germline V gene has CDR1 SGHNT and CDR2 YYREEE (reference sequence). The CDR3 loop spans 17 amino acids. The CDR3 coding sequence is TGTGCCAGCAGCGATCCCCATACTAGCGGGGGTATCTATGAGCAGTTCTTC. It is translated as CASSDPHTSGGIYEQFF.

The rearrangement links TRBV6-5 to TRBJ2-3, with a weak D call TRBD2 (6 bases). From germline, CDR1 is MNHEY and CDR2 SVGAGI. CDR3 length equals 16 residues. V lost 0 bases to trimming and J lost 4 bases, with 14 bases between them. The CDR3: CASSYSFSTGADTQYF. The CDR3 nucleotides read TGTGCCAGCAGTTACTCGTTTTCGACGGGGGCAGATACGCAGTATTTT.

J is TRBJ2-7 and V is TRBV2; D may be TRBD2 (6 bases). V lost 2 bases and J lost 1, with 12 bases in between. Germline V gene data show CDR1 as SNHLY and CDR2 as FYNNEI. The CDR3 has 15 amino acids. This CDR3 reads CASSEMGGGSYEQYF. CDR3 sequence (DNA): TGTGCCAGCAGTGAAATGGGGGGTGGTTCCTACGAGCAGTACTTC.

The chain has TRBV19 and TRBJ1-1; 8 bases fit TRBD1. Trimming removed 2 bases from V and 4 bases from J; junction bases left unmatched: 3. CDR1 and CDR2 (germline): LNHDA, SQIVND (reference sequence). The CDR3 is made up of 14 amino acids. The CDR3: CASSITGGVTEAFF. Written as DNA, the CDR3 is TGTGCCAGTAGTATAACAGGGGGGGTCACTGAAGCTTTCTTT.

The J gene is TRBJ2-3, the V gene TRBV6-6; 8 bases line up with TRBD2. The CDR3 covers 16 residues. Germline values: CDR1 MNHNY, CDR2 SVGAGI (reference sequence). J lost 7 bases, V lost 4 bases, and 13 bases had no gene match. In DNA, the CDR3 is TGTGCCAGCAGTTCGACAGATCGGGGGGGCTCGTATACGCAGTATTTT. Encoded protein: CASSSTDRGGSYTQYF.

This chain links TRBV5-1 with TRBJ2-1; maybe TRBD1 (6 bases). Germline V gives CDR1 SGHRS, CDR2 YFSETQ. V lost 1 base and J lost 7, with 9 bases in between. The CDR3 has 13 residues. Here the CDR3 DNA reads TGCGCCAGCAGCTTGAACAGGGTGAATGAGCAGTTCTTC. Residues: CASSLNRVNEQFF.

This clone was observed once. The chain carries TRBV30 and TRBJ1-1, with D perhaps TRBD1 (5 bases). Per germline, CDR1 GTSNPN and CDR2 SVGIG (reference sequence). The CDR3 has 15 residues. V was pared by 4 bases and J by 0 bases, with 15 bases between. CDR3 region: CAWKGRAPLNTEAFF. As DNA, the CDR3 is TGTGCCTGGAAAGGCAGGGCCCCTTTGAACACTGAAGCTTTCTTT.

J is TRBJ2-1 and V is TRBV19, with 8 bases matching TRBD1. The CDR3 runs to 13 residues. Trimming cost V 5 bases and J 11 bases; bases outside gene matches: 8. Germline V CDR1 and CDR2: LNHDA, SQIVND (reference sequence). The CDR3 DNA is TGTGCCAGTAGTCCCGGACAGGGAAGCAAGCAGTTCTTC. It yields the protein CASSPGQGSKQFF.

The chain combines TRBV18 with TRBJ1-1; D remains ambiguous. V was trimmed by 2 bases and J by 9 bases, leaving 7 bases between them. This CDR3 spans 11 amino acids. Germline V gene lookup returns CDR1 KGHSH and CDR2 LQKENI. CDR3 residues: CASSPGDQAFF. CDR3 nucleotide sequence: TGTGCCAGCTCACCAGGAGATCAAGCTTTCTTT.

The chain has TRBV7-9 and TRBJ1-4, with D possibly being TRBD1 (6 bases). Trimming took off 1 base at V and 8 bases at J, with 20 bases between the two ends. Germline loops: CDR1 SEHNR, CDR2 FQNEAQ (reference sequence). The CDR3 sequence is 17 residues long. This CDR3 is CASSLERSGRGDEKLFF. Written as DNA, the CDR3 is TGTGCCAGCAGCTTAGAGAGGTCGGGCAGGGGAGACGAAAAACTGTTTTTT. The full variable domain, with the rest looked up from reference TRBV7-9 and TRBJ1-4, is DTGVSQNPRHKITKRGQNVTFRCDPISEHNRLYWYRQTLGQGPEFLTYFQNEAQLEKSRLLSDRFSAERPKGSFSTLEIQRTEQGDSAMYLCASSLERSGRGDEKLFFGSGTQLSVL.

The CDR3 DNA reads TGTGCCAGCAGTTTATCCCCGGGGGGTAACTATGGCTACACCTTC. It is translated as CASSLSPGGNYGYTF. This chain uses TRBV27 with TRBJ1-2; maybe TRBD1 (5 bases). This CDR3 region has 15 residues. Germline CDR1 and CDR2: MNHEY and SMNVEV (reference sequence). V lost 0 bases to trimming and J lost 1 base, with 9 bases between them.